One and the same sample provided the 23 T cell receptor beta chains below, sequenced in a study of blood T cell repertoires in COVID-19. The assay was immunoSEQ multiplex PCR, and TCRdb's table has in-frame clones only and misses some. The sample includes 130,000 to 150,000 clones, around 84% of them seen just once. Source material: PBMCs or T cells enriched from blood (not recorded which). Every receptor here comes from a woman aged 50 to 60 who had been exposed to COVID-19.

The chain carries TRBV18 and TRBJ2-1; D perhaps matches TRBD1 (5 bases). CDR1 is KGHSH, CDR2 LQKENI, per germline. This CDR3 is built from 15 residues. Trimming took 4 bases from V and 9 from J, leaving 19 bases between them. The CDR3 sequence: CASSLAQDRNGEQFF. In nucleotides, the CDR3 is TGTGCCAGCTCACTGGCACAGGATCGAAATGGTGAGCAGTTCTTC.

The chain recombines TRBV7-9 with TRBJ1-1, with 9 bases fitting TRBD1. CDR3 length: 14 amino acids. Germline assignment: CDR1 SEHNR and CDR2 FQNEAQ (reference sequence). V was clipped by 5 bases and J by 4 bases; unmatched bases: 5. CDR3 loop: CASSRQGGFTEAFF. As DNA, the CDR3 is TGTGCCAGCAGCCGACAGGGGGGCTTCACTGAAGCTTTCTTT.

V is TRBV6-5 and J is TRBJ1-1; TRBD1 might be the D (5 bases). The CDR3 loop spans 16 amino acids. CDR1 and CDR2 from the germline V gene are MNHEY and SVGAGI. The V end lost 4 bases, the J end lost 6 bases, and 21 bases lay between the germline ends. The CDR3 nucleotides are TGTGCCAGCAGTTCTACGACCTCCGCAGGGATCGCTGAAGCTTTCTTT. This gives the protein CASSSTTSAGIAEAFF.

The chain uses TRBV2 and TRBJ1-1; 9 bases align to TRBD1. Germline CDR1 and CDR2: SNHLY and FYNNEI. The junction had 12 bases not matched to a gene; V was cut back by 10 bases and J by 6 bases. This CDR3 has 14 residues. In nucleotides, the CDR3 is TGTGCCACCAAGCGGGACAGGGTGGACTCTGAAGCTTTCTTT. Protein product: CATKRDRVDSEAFF.

The chain couples TRBV3-1 (or the pseudogene TRBV3-2) to TRBJ2-7; maybe TRBD2 (6 bases). The CDR3 is 13 amino acids. The V and J ends lost 6 bases and 8 bases respectively, with 17 bases between them. Germline assignment: CDR1 LGHDT and CDR2 YNNKEL (reference sequence). CDR3 in amino acids: CASRAGLSAQQYF. CDR3 bases: TGTGCCAGCAGGGCGGGACTCAGCGCGCAGCAGTACTTC.

This chain connects TRBV30 to TRBJ2-7; D may be TRBD2 (7 bases). CDR1 GTSNPN and CDR2 SVGIG come from the germline V gene (reference sequence). The CDR3 is made up of 12 amino acids. V was clipped by 6 bases and J by 2 bases, with 11 bases between them. The CDR3, as DNA: TGTGCCTGTAGGGGGAGGGCCTACGAGCAGTACTTC. Protein: CACRGRAYEQYF.

This chain connects TRBV5-1 to TRBJ2-3; 9 bases fit TRBD2. V was clipped by 2 bases and J by 4 bases; unmatched bases: 5. This CDR3 region has 15 residues. Per the germline V gene, CDR1 is SGHRS and CDR2 is YFSETQ. The CDR3: CASSFLAGMPDTQYF. CDR3 in DNA: TGCGCCAGCAGCTTCCTAGCGGGGATGCCAGATACGCAGTATTTT.

The J gene is TRBJ1-3, the V gene TRBV6-2 or TRBV6-3; D remains ambiguous. The V gene lost 6 bases and the J gene lost 0 bases, with 9 bases spanning the gap. CDR1 is MNHEY and CDR2 is SVGEGT in the germline V gene. The CDR3 contains 14 residues. The CDR3 DNA is TGTGCCAGCAGCCGCGGGGACTCTGGAAACACCATATATTTT. Its protein product is CASSRGDSGNTIYF.

V is TRBV5-6 and J is TRBJ1-5, with TRBD1 identical over 9 bases. Germline-derived CDR1 and CDR2 are SGHDT and YYEEEE. V shed 4 bases and J 6 bases; nucleotides not matched to a gene: 5. The CDR3 spans 14 residues. DNA of the CDR3: TGTGCCAGCAGCAACGGACAGGGGAGTCAGCCCCAGCATTTT. Protein sequence: CASSNGQGSQPQHF. Using reference TRBV5-6 and TRBJ1-5 for the parts outside the CDR3, the full variable domain is DAGVTQSPTHLIKTRGQQVTLRCSPKSGHDTVSWYQQALGQGPQFIFQYYEEEERQRGNFPDRFSGHQFPNYSSELNVNALLLGDSALYLCASSNGQGSQPQHFGDGTRLSIL.

The rearrangement joins TRBV12-3 or TRBV12-4 to TRBJ2-5, with D possibly matching TRBD2 (6 bases). Trimming pared 5 bases from V and 1 base from J, leaving 8 bases between. The length of the CDR3 is 13 residues. The CDR3 region has the DNA TGTGCCAGCAGTGGGGGGAGCCAAGAGACCCAGTACTTC. This encodes CASSGGSQETQYF.

The chain uses TRBV5-6 and TRBJ2-7; 10 nucleotides line up with TRBD1. Germline loops: CDR1 SGHDT, CDR2 YYEEEE. The CDR3 is 15 residues long. V trimming: 3 bases; J trimming: 3 bases; junction bases outside the gene matches: 6. The CDR3 loop reads CASSSMDRGGYEQYF. The CDR3 region has the DNA TGTGCCAGCAGCTCGATGGACAGGGGGGGCTACGAGCAGTACTTC.

The chain carries TRBV7-2 and TRBJ2-1; 9 bases line up with TRBD2. The CDR3 is 13 amino acids. V gave up 5 bases and J gave up 6 bases; unmatched junction bases: 2. Looked up from germline, CDR1 is SGHTA and CDR2 is FQGNSA. In DNA, the CDR3 is TGTGCCAGCAGCGCGGGGGGGGTCAATGAGCAGTTCTTC. Translating it yields CASSAGGVNEQFF.

The rearrangement joins TRBV5-1 to TRBJ2-5; 10 bases map to TRBD2. The V segment lost 0 bases and the J segment 2 bases; nucleotides outside the gene matches: 10. The CDR3 runs to 18 residues. Per germline, CDR1 SGHRS and CDR2 YFSETQ. The CDR3 loop is CASSLELAGVRRQETQYF. The CDR3 bases are TGCGCCAGCAGCTTGGAGCTAGCGGGAGTCAGAAGGCAAGAGACCCAGTACTTC.

The chain uses TRBV30 and TRBJ2-7; D gene unclear. This CDR3 is 17 amino acids long. V was trimmed by 1 base and J by 2 bases, leaving 21 bases between them. CDR1 is GTSNPN and CDR2 is SVGIG in the germline V gene (reference sequence). The CDR3 region is CAWSERLRLLNTYEQYF. In nucleotides, the CDR3 is TGTGCCTGGAGTGAAAGATTGCGACTCCTCAATACCTACGAGCAGTACTTC.

This chain uses TRBV18 with TRBJ1-2, with D perhaps TRBD1 (5 bases). V lost 4 bases to trimming and J lost 3 bases, with 15 bases between them. This CDR3 has 15 amino acids. The germline V gene encodes CDR1 KGHSH and CDR2 LQKENI. In DNA, the CDR3 is TGTGCCAGCTCACTTAAACACAGGTCCGACTATGGCTACACCTTC. Amino acid sequence: CASSLKHRSDYGYTF.

This clone was found once. The V call is TRBV7-7, the J call TRBJ2-5; 9 positions agree with TRBD2. Trimming at V came to 5 bases and at J to 5 bases, leaving 6 bases not matched to a gene. CDR1 and CDR2 (germline): SSHAT, FNYEAQ (reference sequence). This CDR3 contains 14 residues. CDR3 coding DNA: TGTGCCAGCAGCCCGGGGACTAGCTGGGAGACCCAGTACTTC. This encodes CASSPGTSWETQYF.

The chain recombines TRBV12-3 or TRBV12-4 with TRBJ2-7; D uncertain. With 6 bases removed from V and 7 bases from J, the gap between germline ends came to 10 bases. This CDR3 spans 11 amino acids. CDR3 loop: CASSQSREQYF. The DNA for the CDR3 is TGTGCCAGCAGCCAAAGCAGGGAGCAGTACTTC.

V and J are TRBV7-2 and TRBJ2-7, with 11 bases fitting TRBD2. Germline V gene sequence: CDR1 SGHTA, CDR2 FQGNSA. Losses at the gene ends were 4 bases for V and 3 bases for J; bases not matched to a gene: 8. This CDR3 is built from 16 residues. CDR3 residues: CASSSSSGRNNYEQYF. The CDR3 DNA follows: TGTGCCAGCAGCTCCTCTAGCGGGAGGAACAACTACGAGCAGTACTTC.

The chain is built from TRBV7-9 and TRBJ1-1; D uncertain. Per germline, CDR1 SEHNR and CDR2 FQNEAQ (reference sequence). Deletions cut 3 bases from V and 4 bases from J, with 12 bases between. CDR3 length: 14 residues. The CDR3 region has the DNA TGTGCCAGCAGCTTTCTAGTTGATTCCACTGAAGCTTTCTTT. Translated: CASSFLVDSTEAFF.

This clone was counted a single time. V is TRBV6-5 and J is TRBJ2-7; D is possibly TRBD1 (7 bases). This CDR3 is built from 15 residues. Trimming cost V 7 bases and J 4 bases, with 20 bases left between them. Per the germline V gene, CDR1 is MNHEY and CDR2 is SVGAGI. The CDR3 protein is CASKGGIGGSYEQYF. The CDR3 DNA is TGTGCCAGCAAGGGAGGAATAGGGGGCTCTTACGAGCAGTACTTC.

The chain links TRBV7-2 to TRBJ2-2, with 7 bases identical to TRBD2. Germline assignment: CDR1 SGHTA and CDR2 FQGNSA. The J segment lost 5 bases and the V segment lost 0 bases, leaving 0 bases of the junction unmatched. CDR3 size: 14 residues. In nucleotides, the CDR3 is TGTGCCAGCAGCTTAGCGGGGGGGACCGGGGAGCTGTTTTTT. Protein product: CASSLAGGTGELFF. Variable domain in full (rest from reference TRBV7-2 and TRBJ2-2): GAGVSQSPSNKVTEKGKDVELRCDPISGHTALYWYRQSLGQGLEFLIYFQGNSAPDKSGLPSDRFSAERTGGSVSTLTIQRTQQEDSAVYLCASSLAGGTGELFFGEGSRLTVL.

This chain uses TRBV15 with TRBJ1-5; D unclear. V was cut by 1 base and J by 4 bases, with 5 bases left in between. The germline V gene has CDR1 LNHNV and CDR2 YYDKDF (reference sequence). This CDR3 has 13 amino acids. The CDR3 region has the DNA TGTGCCACCAGCAGAGTTTCGAATCAGCCCCAGCATTTT. Translated: CATSRVSNQPQHF.

To note about this clone: The same CDR3 can be traced to other DNA sequences in this sample. The rearrangement joins TRBV18 to TRBJ2-2; 9 bases agree with TRBD1. The germline gives CDR1 KGHSH, CDR2 LQKENI. There are 15 residues in the CDR3. Unmatched junction bases numbered 6, after V lost 4 bases and J lost 6 bases. CDR3 sequence (DNA): TGTGCCAGCTCACTTGGGACAGGGACCGCCGGGGAGCTGTTTTTT. It codes for CASSLGTGTAGELFF. The full variable domain, completed using reference TRBV18 and TRBJ2-2, is NAGVMQNPRHLVRRRGQEARLRCSPMKGHSHVYWYRQLPEEGLKFMVYLQKENIIDESGMPKERFSAEFPKEGPSILRIQQVVRGDSAAYFCASSLGTGTAGELFFGEGSRLTVL.